Each of the 23 T cell receptor beta chains below was sequenced from the same sample in a study of memory CD8 T cells in hepatitis C reinfection. Time point denoted: late/post reinfection, 12 to 24 weeks after detection. The sorted cells went straight to TCR sequencing with no prior in vitro expansion. Here immunoSEQ multiplex PCR was the method, and the copy in TCRdb shows in-frame clones only, minus some. The table records tens of thousands of clones, approximately 92% of them present only once. Sequencing input: naive CD8+ T cells sorted from blood. These receptors were obtained from a man aged 18 to 35 with hepatitis C virus infection.

CDR3 nucleotides: TGTGCCATCAGTGAGTCGACAGACGAGCAGTACTTC. Translating it yields CAISESTDEQYF. The V call is TRBV10-3, the J call TRBJ2-7; perhaps TRBD1 as D (5 bases). Germline assignment: CDR1 ENHRY and CDR2 SYGVKD. This CDR3 is built from 12 residues. Trimming left V 0 bases short and J 5 bases short, with 5 bases between.

With respect to this clone: This specimen includes other DNA sequences encoding the same CDR3. This sequence joins TRBV9 and TRBJ2-7; TRBD1 aligns across 12 bases. V lost 2 bases, J lost 3 bases, and 12 bases stayed unmatched. The V gene's germline CDR1 is SGDLS and CDR2 YYNGEE. The CDR3 loop spans 18 amino acids. CDR3 nucleotide sequence: TGTGCCAGCAGCGTCCGGGGACAGGGGGCTTCCCTACTCTACGAGCAGTACGTC. Translation gives CASSVRGQGASLLYEQYV.

The V gene is TRBV29-1, the J gene TRBJ2-3; TRBD2 aligns across 8 bases. CDR3 size: 14 residues. Germline V gene data show CDR1 as SQVTM and CDR2 as ANQGSEA. The CDR3 loop reads CSFEAGGPTDTQYF. CDR3 in DNA: TGCAGTTTTGAGGCGGGAGGACCCACAGATACGCAGTATTTT.

V usage is TRBV19 and J usage is TRBJ2-3; a weak D match, TRBD2 (5 bases). Germline V CDR1 and CDR2: LNHDA, SQIVND (reference sequence). This CDR3 region has 11 residues. The V gene lost 7 bases and the J gene lost 5 bases, with 7 bases spanning the gap. The CDR3 bases are TGTGCCAGTACGGGAAGAGATACGCAGTATTTT. This encodes CASTGRDTQYF.

The chain carries TRBV6-1 and TRBJ2-3; 7 nucleotides agree with TRBD2. V lost 0 bases, J lost 4 bases, and 10 bases stayed unmatched. CDR3 length: 17 amino acids. In germline, CDR1 is MNHNS, CDR2 SASEGT. CDR3 amino acids: CASSEAGAGVSPDTQYF. CDR3 DNA: TGTGCCAGCAGTGAAGCAGGGGCGGGGGTGAGTCCAGATACGCAGTATTTT.

This chain joins TRBV19 and TRBJ1-5; D perhaps matches TRBD1 (5 bases). The CDR3 runs to 15 residues. Germline CDR1 and CDR2: LNHDA and SQIVND (reference sequence). V lost 2 bases, J lost 3 bases, and 11 bases lay in between. This CDR3 is CASSILPQVNQPQHF. For the CDR3, the DNA is TGTGCCAGTAGTATACTACCACAGGTCAATCAGCCCCAGCATTTT.

This chain links TRBV9 with TRBJ2-2; 11 positions agree with TRBD1. V was pared by 7 bases and J by 6 bases, with 2 bases of the junction left unmatched. The V gene's germline CDR1 is SGDLS and CDR2 YYNGEE. CDR3 length: 13 amino acids. The CDR3 nucleotides read TGTGCCAGCGGGACAGGGGGGTCCGGGGAGCTGTTTTTT. Amino acid sequence: CASGTGGSGELFF.

This clone is a singleton in its sample. The V and J genes are TRBV7-2 and TRBJ2-1; 16 bases line up with TRBD2. The CDR3 has 19 residues. CDR1 and CDR2 (germline): SGHTA, FQGNSA. V was pared by 5 bases and J by 4 bases, with 11 bases of the junction left unmatched. Written as DNA, the CDR3 is TGTGCCAGCAGCCCTGAATTCGGGACTAGCGGGAGGGCTTACAATGAGCAGTTCTTC. Protein: CASSPEFGTSGRAYNEQFF. Filled out from reference TRBV7-2 and TRBJ2-1, the complete variable domain reads GAGVSQSPSNKVTEKGKDVELRCDPISGHTALYWYRQSLGQGLEFLIYFQGNSAPDKSGLPSDRFSAERTGGSVSTLTIQRTQQEDSAVYLCASSPEFGTSGRAYNEQFFGPGTRLTVL.

The CDR3 region has the DNA TGTGCCAGCAGTTTACAGGGGGTCTACGAGCAGTACTTC. This encodes CASSLQGVYEQYF. V gene TRBV28 combines with J gene TRBJ2-7, with 7 bases that match TRBD1. There are 13 residues in the CDR3. V lost 2 bases to trimming and J lost 3 bases; unmatched junction nucleotides: 1. Germline V gene sequence: CDR1 MDHEN, CDR2 SYDVKM.

V is TRBV19 and J is TRBJ2-1; 8 positions match TRBD1. The CDR3 extends over 15 amino acids. From germline, CDR1 is LNHDA and CDR2 SQIVND (reference sequence). Germline trimming cut 7 bases from V and 4 bases from J; bases unmatched to any gene: 9. The CDR3 spells CASTARDRYYNEQFF. In nucleotides, the CDR3 is TGTGCCAGTACCGCCCGGGACAGGTATTACAATGAGCAGTTCTTC.

The chain couples TRBV7-9 to TRBJ2-5, with D possibly matching TRBD2 (5 bases). Trimming pared 3 bases from V and 1 base from J, leaving 9 bases between. The CDR3 covers 14 residues. Per the germline V gene, CDR1 is SEHNR and CDR2 is FQNEAQ (reference sequence). For the CDR3, the DNA is TGTGCCAGCAGCTTGTTTGCGGGCCAAGAGACCCAGTACTTC. Translated, it gives CASSLFAGQETQYF.

The chain combines TRBV4-1 with TRBJ2-1; TRBD1 agrees at 9 bases. The CDR3 extends over 16 amino acids. V shed 6 bases and J 2 bases; nucleotides not matched to a gene: 8. The germline CDR1 and CDR2 sequences are MGHRA and YSYEKL. CDR3 DNA: TGCGCCAGCAGTATTACAGGGGGCCTAACCTACAATGAGCAGTTCTTC. It translates to CASSITGGLTYNEQFF.

The chain carries TRBV29-1 and TRBJ2-7; D is undetermined. Germline loops: CDR1 SQVTM, CDR2 ANQGSEA. This CDR3 has 13 amino acids. The V and J ends lost 0 bases and 1 base respectively, with 7 bases between them. CDR3 sequence: CSVEDFVSYEQYF. In DNA, the CDR3 is TGCAGCGTTGAAGATTTCGTTTCCTACGAGCAGTACTTC.

The gene calls are TRBV7-9 and TRBJ1-1, with a weak D call TRBD1 (5 bases). The CDR3 is 13 residues long. V was pared by 6 bases and J by 5 bases, with 13 bases between. Germline V gives CDR1 SEHNR, CDR2 FQNEAQ (reference sequence). CDR3 DNA sequence: TGTGCCAGCAGTGACAGAGAGAGGACTGAAGCTTTCTTT. This sequence encodes CASSDRERTEAFF. Variable domain in full (rest from reference TRBV7-9 and TRBJ1-1): DTGVSQNPRHKITKRGQNVTFRCDPISEHNRLYWYRQTLGQGPEFLTYFQNEAQLEKSRLLSDRFSAERPKGSFSTLEIQRTEQGDSAMYLCASSDRERTEAFFGQGTRLTVV.

This clone has more than one count but fewer than ten. The chain carries TRBV5-4 and TRBJ2-3; D is undetermined. The CDR3 covers 13 residues. Per the germline V gene, CDR1 is SGHNT and CDR2 is YYREEE (reference sequence). Trimming shortened V by 0 bases and J by 3 bases, and 5 bases separated the two germline ends. CDR3 loop: CASSLAVTDTQYF. In nucleotides, the CDR3 is TGTGCCAGCAGCTTGGCCGTAACAGATACGCAGTATTTT. Combining the CDR3 with reference TRBV5-4 and TRBJ2-3 gives the whole variable domain ETGVTQSPTHLIKTRGQQVTLRCSSQSGHNTVSWYQQALGQGPQFIFQYYREEENGRGNFPPRFSGLQFPNYSSELNVNALELDDSALYLCASSLAVTDTQYFGPGTRLTVL.

This rearrangement joins TRBV14 to TRBJ2-1; the match to TRBD1 covers 9 bases. Per germline, CDR1 SGHDN and CDR2 FVKESK. The CDR3 extends over 16 amino acids. Trimming took 3 bases from V and 8 from J; bases not matched to a gene: 11. The CDR3 region is CASSHVGQGPSYEQFF. The CDR3 nucleotides are TGTGCCAGCAGCCACGTGGGACAGGGCCCTAGTTATGAGCAGTTCTTC.

The chain is built from TRBV5-1 and TRBJ2-1; 7 bases are a match to TRBD2. The CDR3 length is 16 residues. J was trimmed by 0 bases and V by 0 bases; bases with no gene match: 3. The germline V gene encodes CDR1 SGHRS and CDR2 YFSETQ. The CDR3 here is CASSLERGGSYNEQFF. The CDR3 nucleotides read TGCGCCAGCAGCTTGGAGCGGGGAGGCTCCTACAATGAGCAGTTCTTC.

The genes are TRBV29-1 and TRBJ2-3, with TRBD2 as a possible D gene (6 bases). Trimming cost V 7 bases and J 2 bases, with 13 bases left between them. Germline CDR1 reads SQVTM; CDR2 reads ANQGSEA. CDR3 size: 13 residues. The CDR3 reads CSGRDFSTDTQYF. The CDR3 DNA follows: TGCAGCGGCCGGGACTTTTCCACAGATACGCAGTATTTT.

The DNA of the CDR3 is TGTGCCAGCAGTCTAGCCCGAGTTGCTAGCGGGGGGGTAGGAGATACGCAGTATTTT. It yields the protein CASSLARVASGGVGDTQYF. The rearrangement uses TRBV27 and TRBJ2-3, with 12 bases aligning to TRBD2. V lost 5 bases and J lost 5; bases outside the gene matches: 17. The length of the CDR3 is 19 residues. The germline gives CDR1 MNHEY, CDR2 SMNVEV (reference sequence).

The chain combines TRBV11-2 with TRBJ1-3, with TRBD1 matching 8 bases. V lost 3 bases, J lost 8 bases, and 15 bases stayed unmatched. The CDR3 covers 17 residues. Germline CDR1 and CDR2: SGHAT and FQNNGV. The CDR3: CASSFSDRGIGLDTIYF. Written as DNA, the CDR3 is TGTGCCAGCAGCTTTTCCGACAGGGGAATCGGCTTAGACACCATATATTTT.

This chain uses TRBV7-2 with TRBJ2-3; 7 nucleotides align to TRBD2. With 5 bases clipped from V and 3 bases from J, the junction kept 8 bases outside the gene matches. This CDR3 contains 15 residues. The V gene's germline CDR1 is SGHTA and CDR2 FQGNSA. The CDR3 sequence is CASSLGAGDTDTQYF. The CDR3, as DNA: TGTGCCAGCAGCCTAGGGGCGGGGGATACAGATACGCAGTATTTT. Full variable domain (outside the CDR3, taken from reference TRBV7-2 and TRBJ2-3): GAGVSQSPSNKVTEKGKDVELRCDPISGHTALYWYRQSLGQGLEFLIYFQGNSAPDKSGLPSDRFSAERTGGSVSTLTIQRTQQEDSAVYLCASSLGAGDTDTQYFGPGTRLTVL.

The V call is TRBV27, the J call TRBJ1-1; tentative D call: TRBD1 (6 bases). From germline, CDR1 is MNHEY and CDR2 SMNVEV (reference sequence). The CDR3 has 15 amino acids. V was shortened by 4 bases and J by 0 bases, with 12 bases between the two germline ends. The CDR3 region has the DNA TGTGCCAGCAGTTCCCCAGGGGTAATGAACACTGAAGCTTTCTTT. Translation: CASSSPGVMNTEAFF.

The gene calls are TRBV7-2 and TRBJ2-1; 10 bases line up with TRBD2. V was pared by 1 base and J by 7 bases, with 4 bases of the junction left unmatched. Germline CDR1 SGHTA, CDR2 FQGNSA. This CDR3 region has 15 residues. CDR3 nucleotides: TGTGCCAGCAGCTTAGGAGCGGGAGGGGGGAATGAGCAGTTCTTC. Translation gives CASSLGAGGGNEQFF.